The rows below give T cell receptor beta chains drawn from one sample of a study of monozygotic twins with inflammatory bowel disease. TCRdb re-analyzed the 5' RACE reads; it lists each CDR3 protein once, without DNA. The table for this sample gives roughly 160,000 distinct CDR3 sequences. Sequenced material: blood. The origin of the receptors is a human donor with ulcerative colitis or Crohn's disease, or a healthy co-twin of an affected twin (not recorded which). CDR3s include the opening cysteine and the closing phenylalanine or tryptophan. Fields, in order: J gene, V gene, CDR3 protein.

j_gene: TRBJ1-2
v_gene: TRBV6-1
CDR3aa: CASTPGGNNYGYTF

j_gene: TRBJ2-7
v_gene: TRBV20-1
CDR3aa: CSGRLAGYYEQYF

j_gene: TRBJ1-2
v_gene: TRBV20-1
CDR3aa: CSAPHLGGSGGYTF

j_gene: TRBJ1-1
v_gene: TRBV7-6
CDR3aa: CASSFEGGTEAFF

j_gene: TRBJ2-7
v_gene: TRBV6-1
CDR3aa: CASSEGDRAEQYF

j_gene: TRBJ2-1
v_gene: TRBV18
CDR3aa: CASSPSGLPANEQFF

j_gene: TRBJ2-1
v_gene: TRBV7-6
CDR3aa: CASSFEPLDRLAYNEQFF

j_gene: TRBJ2-1
v_gene: TRBV11-1
CDR3aa: CASSLYIAKYPGTGGSNEQFF

j_gene: TRBJ2-3
v_gene: TRBV5-1
CDR3aa: CASRGAGTDTQYF

j_gene: TRBJ1-1
v_gene: TRBV5-5
CDR3aa: CASSFNPGSSEAFF

j_gene: TRBJ2-5
v_gene: TRBV4-1
CDR3aa: CASSQELAGIETQYF

j_gene: TRBJ2-7
v_gene: TRBV5-1
CDR3aa: CASSYTVSGVGEQYF

j_gene: TRBJ2-1
v_gene: TRBV20-1
CDR3aa: CSANTGEAGVYNEQFF

j_gene: TRBJ2-7
v_gene: TRBV20-1
CDR3aa: CSALEASYEQYF

j_gene: TRBJ2-1
v_gene: TRBV12-3/TRBV12-4
CDR3aa: CASSDSDQGFYNEQFF

j_gene: TRBJ1-6
v_gene: TRBV21-1
CDR3aa: CASSKGQLPRFYNSPLHF

j_gene: TRBJ1-5
v_gene: TRBV28
CDR3aa: CASSQAGGGWGGNQPQHF

j_gene: TRBJ2-5
v_gene: TRBV2
CDR3aa: CASSGTGEETQYF

j_gene: TRBJ1-1
v_gene: TRBV5-5
CDR3aa: CASSYTGGQIEAFF

j_gene: TRBJ2-7
v_gene: TRBV28
CDR3aa: CASRETGGTYEQYF

j_gene: TRBJ2-2
v_gene: TRBV29-1
CDR3aa: CSARRGADGELFF

j_gene: TRBJ2-3
v_gene: TRBV11-2
CDR3aa: CASSSPNPSGRSDTQYF

j_gene: TRBJ2-6
v_gene: TRBV5-1
CDR3aa: CASSLAGSGANVLTF

j_gene: TRBJ2-1
v_gene: TRBV5-1
CDR3aa: CASSLESGQAHNEQFF

j_gene: TRBJ1-5
v_gene: TRBV7-2
CDR3aa: CASSFWDRGFDQPQHF

j_gene: TRBJ2-2
v_gene: TRBV7-9
CDR3aa: CASSYYPDTNTGELFF

j_gene: TRBJ2-2
v_gene: TRBV29-1
CDR3aa: CSVTGTSGANTGELFF

j_gene: TRBJ2-3
v_gene: TRBV5-1
CDR3aa: CASSPEGLATDTQYF

j_gene: TRBJ2-1
v_gene: TRBV18
CDR3aa: CASSPRPPEQFF

j_gene: TRBJ1-6
v_gene: TRBV6-5
CDR3aa: CASSYSNSPLHF

j_gene: TRBJ1-6
v_gene: TRBV7-9
CDR3aa: CASSLEANNSPLHF

j_gene: TRBJ1-5
v_gene: TRBV10-3
CDR3aa: CATGSGEVGQPQHF

j_gene: TRBJ1-5
v_gene: TRBV12-3/TRBV12-4
CDR3aa: CASMETGRNQPQHF

j_gene: TRBJ1-5
v_gene: TRBV27
CDR3aa: CASRVQGSEPNQPQHF

j_gene: TRBJ2-1
v_gene: TRBV11-2
CDR3aa: CASSPRIVAGYNEQFF

j_gene: TRBJ1-2
v_gene: TRBV10-3
CDR3aa: CAISATGLGYTF

j_gene: TRBJ1-6
v_gene: TRBV28
CDR3aa: CASSFSAPLHF

j_gene: TRBJ2-7
v_gene: TRBV19
CDR3aa: CASSIISGSSYEQYF

j_gene: TRBJ1-2
v_gene: TRBV5-1
CDR3aa: CASSLEAEPPDGYTF

j_gene: TRBJ1-1
v_gene: TRBV4-2
CDR3aa: CASSHPGLPLQAFF

j_gene: TRBJ2-7
v_gene: TRBV3-1
CDR3aa: CASSQETYEQYF

j_gene: TRBJ1-2
v_gene: TRBV29-1
CDR3aa: CSVVPTGFAYGYTF

j_gene: TRBJ2-3
v_gene: TRBV20-1
CDR3aa: CSARFPAGGPDTQYF

j_gene: TRBJ2-1
v_gene: TRBV11-2
CDR3aa: CASSLRLGFPHNEQFF

j_gene: TRBJ1-5
v_gene: TRBV20-1
CDR3aa: CSASPLQGKGQPQHF

j_gene: TRBJ2-2
v_gene: TRBV10-3
CDR3aa: CAITGVHNTGELFF

j_gene: TRBJ1-3
v_gene: TRBV20-1
CDR3aa: CSAPTAGRRGNTIYF

j_gene: TRBJ1-5
v_gene: TRBV7-2
CDR3aa: CASSLEASVGNQPQHF

j_gene: TRBJ1-2
v_gene: TRBV7-6
CDR3aa: CASSPRTGGSAGYTF

j_gene: TRBJ1-2
v_gene: TRBV5-1
CDR3aa: CASSLAGYGYTF

j_gene: TRBJ1-1
v_gene: TRBV5-1
CDR3aa: CASSSQPQGKGTEAFF

j_gene: TRBJ2-1
v_gene: TRBV28
CDR3aa: CASSLVAGAGNEQFF

j_gene: TRBJ2-5
v_gene: TRBV7-2
CDR3aa: CASRRDPQSVETQYF

j_gene: TRBJ2-3
v_gene: TRBV20-1
CDR3aa: CSARDHASSGRVTDTQYF

j_gene: TRBJ2-7
v_gene: TRBV3-1
CDR3aa: CASSQSTSPYEQYF

j_gene: TRBJ2-3
v_gene: TRBV20-1
CDR3aa: CSAYGDGTETQYF

j_gene: TRBJ2-7
v_gene: TRBV20-1
CDR3aa: CSAGSGRYEQYF

j_gene: TRBJ1-6
v_gene: TRBV7-6
CDR3aa: CASSPTNRFGSPLHF